The present entry profiles one T cell receptor (beta chain) with its context. Its antigen remains unknown. This specimen comes from a study of cytomegalovirus exposure and HLA in healthy donors. Across the whole study: Earlier findings included some 120 million unique TCR beta sequences obtained from 150 million to 200 million T cells.

The PCR contained 60 Vbeta and 13 Jbeta primers. Method: immunoSEQ multiplex PCR; TCRdb's copy keeps in-frame clones and lacks some. The table records roughly 120,000 clones, around 78% of them present only once. Trimming took 4 bases from V and 1 from J; bases not matched to a gene: 4. Per germline, CDR1 SGDLS and CDR2 YYNGEE. The CDR3 extends over 14 amino acids. Overall study findings and caveats: Differences between HLA loci emerged in a later analysis of TCR association rates, with DRB1 most and HLA-C fewest. Despite most TCR sequences being rare, some public TCRs occurred in many donors.

Sequencing used PBMCs. This TCR was recovered from a man between 60 and 75 years old in good health and CMV-seropositive. This chain joins TRBV9 and TRBJ1-1; TRBD1 aligns across 7 bases. CDR3 sequence (DNA): TGTGCCAGCAGCCCGCGGACAGGGAACACTGAAGCTTTCTTT. Encoded protein: CASSPRTGNTEAFF.